This T cell receptor (beta chain) appears in the sequencing data of a study of blood T cell repertoires in COVID-19. Across the whole study: Samples came from the United States, Italy and Spain, spanning acute and convalescent COVID-19.

This clone has only a few counts. The CDR3 loop spans 14 amino acids. Trimming took off 2 bases at V and 6 bases at J, with 13 bases between the two ends. Per germline, CDR1 SGHTA and CDR2 FQGNSA. Patients from Seattle were sampled longitudinally, starting during active infection. In the authors' workflow: Amplification of reference gene primers provided the estimated nucleated cell counts. Method: immunoSEQ multiplex PCR; TCRdb's copy keeps in-frame clones and lacks some. That table gives V, J and clone size, and the DNA gave D and trimming. Of 170,000 or so clones in the sample, around 86% are singletons; the top ten hold approximately 0.62%.

Sequencing was done on a sample of peripheral blood. The sequence was obtained from a man aged 55 to 69 with COVID-19, enrolled during active disease. The rearrangement joins TRBV7-2 to TRBJ1-1; possibly TRBD1 for D (5 bases). This CDR3 reads CASSLWGPPSEAFF. As DNA, the CDR3 is TGTGCCAGCAGCTTATGGGGCCCCCCCTCTGAAGCTTTCTTT. Together with reference TRBV7-2 and TRBJ1-1, the CDR3 gives the full variable domain: GAGVSQSPSNKVTEKGKDVELRCDPISGHTALYWYRQSLGQGLEFLIYFQGNSAPDKSGLPSDRFSAERTGGSVSTLTIQRTQQEDSAVYLCASSLWGPPSEAFFGQGTRLTVV.